Listed below are T cell receptor beta chains from one sample, sequenced in a study of cytomegalovirus exposure and HLA in healthy donors. Using immunoSEQ multiplex PCR, the repertoire was profiled, and TCRdb retains in-frame clones only, with some absent. This table holds roughly 180,000 clones, roughly 85% found once. Sequencing was done on a sample of PBMCs. The receptors originated from a man between 18 and 35 years old in good health and CMV-seropositive. CDR3s include the opening cysteine and the closing phenylalanine or tryptophan. A D gene is named only where the DNA matches it firmly.

>TRBJ1-1|TRBV30|.
CAWSRVAANTEAFF
TGTGCCTGGAGCCGGGTAGCGGCCAACACTGAAGCTTTCTTT
>TRBJ1-4|TRBV4-3|TRBD1
CASSQGQGAVLAEKLFF
TGCGCCAGCAGCCAAGGACAGGGGGCAGTTCTTGCTGAAAAACTGTTTTTT
>TRBJ2-7|TRBV2|.
CASSTGGGYEQYF
TGTGCCAGCAGCACAGGGGGGGGCTACGAGCAGTACTTC
>TRBJ1-6|TRBV25-1|TRBD1
CASSESRGDNSPLHF
TGTGCCAGCAGTGAGTCCAGGGGGGATAATTCACCCCTCCACTTT
>TRBJ2-5|TRBV2|TRBD1
CASSPGQGARETQYF
TGTGCCAGCAGTCCTGGGCAGGGGGCAAGAGAGACCCAGTACTTC
>TRBJ2-7|TRBV12-1|.
CASRDKQGAYEQYF
TGTGCCAGCAGAGATAAACAGGGGGCCTACGAGCAGTACTTC
>TRBJ2-6|TRBV5-6|.
CASSLGDWLSGANVLTF
TGTGCCAGCAGCTTGGGGGACTGGCTCTCTGGGGCCAACGTCCTGACTTTC
>TRBJ2-1|TRBV9|TRBD2
CASRAGTSSNNEQFF
TGTGCCAGCAGAGCCGGGACTAGCAGCAACAATGAGCAGTTCTTC
>TRBJ1-2|TRBV27|TRBD1
CASSFRTGSLYGYTF
TGTGCCAGCAGTTTCCGGACAGGGTCCCTCTATGGCTACACCTTC
>TRBJ2-5|TRBV18|.
CASSPPGTEGGETQYF
TGTGCCAGCTCACCACCGGGGACGGAGGGTGGAGAGACCCAGTACTTC